This T cell receptor (beta chain) was sequenced for a study of T cells after yellow fever vaccination. General observations from the study: A weaker but faster secondary response was observed, peaking on day 5 versus 15. FACS-sorted repertoires might harbor abundant contaminating clonotypes from the bulk population. The study re-detected most primary-vaccination clones after the booster (approximately 97% CD4, roughly 85% CD8).

A universal primer site and UMIs were added as TCR cDNA was made by 5'RACE template switching. TCRdb ran MiXCR on the 5' RACE reads and lists one entry per CDR3 protein. The sample contains approximately 120,000 distinct CDR3 sequences, 6% to 8% of which appear only once. This clonotype was recorded at least ten times. The antigen remains undetermined. The CDR3 contains 14 residues. Germline values: CDR1 DFQATT, CDR2 SNEGSKA (reference sequence). Between the trimmed V and J ends, which lost 0 bases and 7 bases, there was a span of 14 bases. This clonotype was sampled from a young man who received the YFV17D yellow fever vaccine. The input for sequencing was CD4+ T cells sorted from PBMCs, taken around 10 days after the first yellow fever vaccination. This chain uses TRBV20-1 with TRBJ2-3; perhaps TRBD2 as D (6 bases). The CDR3 sequence is CSARDLLALNTQYF. DNA of the CDR3: TGCAGTGCTAGAGATCTGCTAGCGCTAAATACGCAGTATTTT.